Included here is one T cell receptor (beta chain) sequence, with context. The data were obtained in a study of blood T cell repertoires in COVID-19. Trimming stripped 1 base from V and 11 bases from J, with 17 bases between. CDR1 and CDR2 (germline): SGHVS, FNYEAQ. This CDR3 spans 14 amino acids. Profiled with immunoSEQ multiplex PCR; TCRdb holds only in-frame clones, not every one. The table includes approximately 250,000 clones, about 91% detected once. The sample taken for sequencing was PBMCs or T cells enriched from blood (not recorded which). The chain has TRBV7-6 and TRBJ1-1; D is unclear. This receptor was identified in a woman aged 40 to 50 with acute COVID-19. CDR3 DNA: TGTGCCAGCAGCTTAGAGGGCAACGGCAGGAGGGCTTTCTTT. It codes for CASSLEGNGRRAFF.